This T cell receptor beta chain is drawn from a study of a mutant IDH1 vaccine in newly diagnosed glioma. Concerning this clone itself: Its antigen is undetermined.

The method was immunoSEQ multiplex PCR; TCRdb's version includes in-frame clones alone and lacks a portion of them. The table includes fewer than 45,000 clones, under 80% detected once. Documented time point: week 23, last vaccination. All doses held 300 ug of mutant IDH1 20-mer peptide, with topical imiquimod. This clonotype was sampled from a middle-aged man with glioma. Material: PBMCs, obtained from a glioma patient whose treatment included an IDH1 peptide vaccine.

The chain's CDR3 is CASSAKGRGTEAFF. The CDR3 DNA follows: TGTGCCAGCAGTGCAAAAGGCAGGGGAACTGAAGCTTTCTTT. The V and J genes are TRBV2 and TRBJ1-1; tentatively, D is TRBD1 (6 bases). The CDR3 covers 14 residues. Trimming pared 4 bases from V and 5 bases from J, leaving 14 bases between. Germline CDR1 and CDR2: SNHLY and FYNNEI.